This paragraph reports one T cell receptor (beta chain). The data are from a study of blood T cell repertoires in COVID-19. As for the study in general: PBMCs, B-cell-depleted T cells, or T cells provided the cDNA or gDNA that made up the material.

How the authors handled the data: Nucleated cell number was recorded as an estimate derived from reference gene primer amplification. TCRdb keeps only in-frame clones here, not all; method: immunoSEQ multiplex PCR. The DNA was the basis for D and trimming; V, J and clone size are from that table. The sample lists roughly 340,000 clones; approximately 90% were seen once. Sequenced: peripheral blood. The source of this sequence is a woman under 30 who had recovered from COVID-19.

DNA of the CDR3: TGCGCCAGCAGCTTCAGGGGAACGGATAATTCACCCCTCCACTTT. Translated, it gives CASSFRGTDNSPLHF. J is TRBJ1-6 and V is TRBV5-1; a possible D gene is TRBD1 (6 bases). The V end lost 2 bases, the J end lost 5 bases, and 11 bases lay between the germline ends. Per the germline V gene, CDR1 is SGHRS and CDR2 is YFSETQ. The CDR3 runs to 15 residues.